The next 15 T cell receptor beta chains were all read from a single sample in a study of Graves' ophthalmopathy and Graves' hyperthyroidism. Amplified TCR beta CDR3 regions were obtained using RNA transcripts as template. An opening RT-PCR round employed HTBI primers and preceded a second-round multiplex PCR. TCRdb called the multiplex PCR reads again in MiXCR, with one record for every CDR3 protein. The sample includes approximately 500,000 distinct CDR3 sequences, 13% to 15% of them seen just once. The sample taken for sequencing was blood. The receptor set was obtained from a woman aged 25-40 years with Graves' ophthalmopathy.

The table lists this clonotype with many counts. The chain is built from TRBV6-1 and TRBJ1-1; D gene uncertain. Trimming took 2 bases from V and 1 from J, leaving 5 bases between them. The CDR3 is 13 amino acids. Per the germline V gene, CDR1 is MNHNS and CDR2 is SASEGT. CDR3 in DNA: TGTGCCAGCAGTGAACGCCGGAACACTGAAGCTTTCTTT. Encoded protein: CASSERRNTEAFF.

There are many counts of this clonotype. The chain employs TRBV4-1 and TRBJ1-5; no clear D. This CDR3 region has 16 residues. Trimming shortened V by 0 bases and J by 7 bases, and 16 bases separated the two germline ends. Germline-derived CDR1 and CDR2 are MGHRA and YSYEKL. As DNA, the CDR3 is TGCGCCAGCAGCCAAGATTTGGGGAGGAAAGGACAGCCCCAGCATTTT. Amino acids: CASSQDLGRKGQPQHF.

This CDR3 reads CASSYSKGGGSYEQYF. As DNA, the CDR3 is TGTGCCAGCAGTTACTCGAAGGGGGGGGGATCCTACGAGCAGTACTTC. This chain joins TRBV6-5 and TRBJ2-7; D is possibly TRBD2 (7 bases). Trimming pared 0 bases from V and 1 base from J, leaving 13 bases between. Germline V CDR1 and CDR2: MNHEY, SVGAGI. The CDR3 is made up of 16 amino acids.

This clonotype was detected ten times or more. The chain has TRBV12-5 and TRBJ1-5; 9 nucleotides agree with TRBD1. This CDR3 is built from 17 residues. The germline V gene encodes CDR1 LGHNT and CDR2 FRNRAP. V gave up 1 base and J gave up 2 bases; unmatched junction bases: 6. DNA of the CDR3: TGTGCTAGTGGTTTGGGACAGGGGGTCCTCGGCAATCAGCCCCAGCATTTT. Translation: CASGLGQGVLGNQPQHF.

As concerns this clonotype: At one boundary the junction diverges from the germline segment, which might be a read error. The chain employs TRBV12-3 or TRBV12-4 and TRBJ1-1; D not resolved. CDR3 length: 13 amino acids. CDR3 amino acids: CASTSMENSEAFF. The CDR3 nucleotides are TGTGCCAGCACCTCCATGGAGAACAGTGAAGCTTTCTTT.

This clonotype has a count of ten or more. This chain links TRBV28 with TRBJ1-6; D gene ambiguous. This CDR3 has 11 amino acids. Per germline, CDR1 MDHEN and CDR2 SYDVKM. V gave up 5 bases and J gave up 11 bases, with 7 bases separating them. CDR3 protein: CASSTRPPLHF. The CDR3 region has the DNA TGTGCCAGCAGTACTAGACCACCCCTCCACTTT.

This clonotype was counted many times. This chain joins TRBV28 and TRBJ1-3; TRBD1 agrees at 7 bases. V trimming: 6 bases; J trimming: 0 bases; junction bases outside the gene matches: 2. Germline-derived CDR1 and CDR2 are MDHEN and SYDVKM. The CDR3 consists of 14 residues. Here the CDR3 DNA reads TGTGCCAGCAGCAGGGGGATCTCTGGAAACACCATATATTTT. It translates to CASSRGISGNTIYF.

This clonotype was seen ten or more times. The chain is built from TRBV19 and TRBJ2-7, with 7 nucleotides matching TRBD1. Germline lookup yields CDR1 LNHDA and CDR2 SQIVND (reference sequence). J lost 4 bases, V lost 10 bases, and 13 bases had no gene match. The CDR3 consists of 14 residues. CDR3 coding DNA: TGTGCCACCAGGAAGACAGGGAGTCATTACGAGCAGTACTTC. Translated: CATRKTGSHYEQYF.

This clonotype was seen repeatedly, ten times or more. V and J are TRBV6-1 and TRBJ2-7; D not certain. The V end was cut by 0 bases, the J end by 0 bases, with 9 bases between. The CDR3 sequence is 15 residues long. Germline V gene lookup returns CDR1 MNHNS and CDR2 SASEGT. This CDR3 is CASSEARTHSYEQYF. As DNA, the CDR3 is TGTGCCAGCAGTGAAGCCAGGACGCACTCCTACGAGCAGTACTTC.

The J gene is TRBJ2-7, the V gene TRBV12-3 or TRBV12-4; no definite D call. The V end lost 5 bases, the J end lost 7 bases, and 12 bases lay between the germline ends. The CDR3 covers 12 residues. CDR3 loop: CASSHEVGEQYF. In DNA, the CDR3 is TGTGCCAGCAGTCACGAGGTAGGGGAGCAGTACTTC.

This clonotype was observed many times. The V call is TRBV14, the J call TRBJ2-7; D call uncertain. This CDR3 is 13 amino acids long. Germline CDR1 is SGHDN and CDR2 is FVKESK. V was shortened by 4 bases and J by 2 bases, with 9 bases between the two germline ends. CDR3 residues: CASSPWTAYEQYF. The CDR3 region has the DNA TGTGCCAGCAGCCCATGGACGGCCTACGAGCAGTACTTC.

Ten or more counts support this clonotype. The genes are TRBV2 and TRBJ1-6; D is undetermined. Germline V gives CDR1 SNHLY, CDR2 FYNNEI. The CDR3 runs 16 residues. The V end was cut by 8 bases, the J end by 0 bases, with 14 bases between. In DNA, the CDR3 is TGTGCCAGCTTATTGGATGGGAGCTCCTATAATTCACCCCTCCACTTT. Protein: CASLLDGSSYNSPLHF.

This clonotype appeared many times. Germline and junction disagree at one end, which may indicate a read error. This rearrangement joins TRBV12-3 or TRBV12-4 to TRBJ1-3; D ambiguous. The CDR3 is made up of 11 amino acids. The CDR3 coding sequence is TGTGCCAGCAGTTTCGGTATGCGGGAAGAATTT. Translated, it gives CASSFGMREEF.

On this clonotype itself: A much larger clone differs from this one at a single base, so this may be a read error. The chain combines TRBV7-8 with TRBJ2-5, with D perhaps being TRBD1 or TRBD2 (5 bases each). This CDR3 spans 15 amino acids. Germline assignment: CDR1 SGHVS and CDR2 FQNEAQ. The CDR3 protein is CASSLDVRLGETQDF. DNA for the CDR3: TGTGCCAGCAGCTTAGATGTTAGATTAGGGGAGACCCAGGACTTC.

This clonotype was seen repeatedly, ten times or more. The CDR3 sequence is CASSLVWFGTGNYGYTF. In nucleotides, the CDR3 is TGTGCCAGCAGCTTAGTGTGGTTCGGGACAGGGAACTATGGCTACACCTTC. The chain is built from TRBV7-8 and TRBJ1-2; TRBD1 aligns across 9 bases. Germline V lookup: CDR1 SGHVS, CDR2 FQNEAQ. V lost 1 base, J lost 2 bases, and 8 bases stayed unmatched. The CDR3 totals 17 residues.